This TCR beta chain was documented in a study of cytomegalovirus exposure and HLA in healthy donors. Both 60 Vbeta primers and 13 Jbeta primers went into the PCR. TCRdb's table, derived via immunoSEQ multiplex PCR, lists solely in-frame clones and lacks some. The profile shows fewer than 250,000 clones, around three quarters of them singletons. This CDR3 has 15 amino acids. Per germline, CDR1 MNHEY and CDR2 SVGAGI. Trimming removed 4 bases at V and 6 bases at J, with 16 bases between. Although they were nominally healthy when sampled, donors likely had unrecorded immune exposures. The clonotype originates from a woman in her twenties or thirties in good health and CMV-seropositive. This chain links TRBV6-5 with TRBJ1-5; D uncertain. Sequenced sample: PBMCs. DNA of the CDR3: TGTGCCAGCAGTTCCCGGCCAGCTCGAGGTCAGCCCCAGCATTTT. It specifies CASSSRPARGQPQHF.